These 20 T cell receptor beta chains share one sample of origin, sequenced in a study of blood T cell repertoires in COVID-19. Measured with immunoSEQ multiplex PCR; TCRdb has only the in-frame clones, and not every one. This table holds about 110,000 clones, over 70% found once. Input material: peripheral blood. The source of these receptors is an older woman with acute or convalescent COVID-19.

The chain joins TRBV7-6 to TRBJ2-7, with 9 bases aligning to TRBD1. The CDR3 is made up of 15 amino acids. The germline V gene has CDR1 SGHVS and CDR2 FNYEAQ. V was pared by 0 bases and J by 6 bases, with 6 bases of the junction left unmatched. In DNA, the CDR3 is TGTGCCAGCAGCTTAGCGCTGGGACAGGGCGGCGAGCAGTACTTC. Its translation is CASSLALGQGGEQYF.

This chain connects TRBV12-3 or TRBV12-4 to TRBJ2-7; D unclear. Trimming pared 3 bases from V and 3 bases from J, leaving 6 bases between. The CDR3 loop spans 12 amino acids. In DNA, the CDR3 is TGTGCCAGCAGTTTTTACGGCTACGAGCAGTACTTC. Translation: CASSFYGYEQYF.

This chain joins TRBV6-5 and TRBJ1-1; 10 positions agree with TRBD1. Looked up from germline, CDR1 is MNHEY and CDR2 is SVGAGI. The junction had 5 bases not matched to a gene; V was cut back by 4 bases and J by 3 bases. The CDR3 sequence is 15 residues long. Here the CDR3 DNA reads TGTGCCAGCAGTTTAACCGGGACAGGGGACACTGAAGCTTTCTTT. Translated, it gives CASSLTGTGDTEAFF.

V is TRBV12-3 or TRBV12-4 and J is TRBJ1-1; D is undetermined. The CDR3 is 13 residues long. Trimming cost V 7 bases and J 1 base, with 10 bases left between them. The CDR3 nucleotides read TGTGCCAGCAATAACCCGGGGAACACTGAAGCTTTCTTT. It is translated as CASNNPGNTEAFF.

The V gene is TRBV5-1, the J gene TRBJ2-1, with D possibly matching TRBD2 (6 bases). The germline V gene encodes CDR1 SGHRS and CDR2 YFSETQ. This CDR3 spans 14 amino acids. The V gene lost 1 base and the J gene lost 3 bases, with 8 bases spanning the gap. The CDR3 here is CASSLSTSYNEQFF. The CDR3 DNA follows: TGCGCCAGCAGCTTGTCGACTAGCTACAATGAGCAGTTCTTC.

This clone was observed a handful of times. The V and J genes are TRBV3-1 (or the pseudogene TRBV3-2) and TRBJ1-1; D perhaps matches TRBD1 (6 bases). This CDR3 is 14 amino acids long. V was shortened by 4 bases and J by 5 bases, with 14 bases between the two germline ends. Germline V gene sequence: CDR1 LGHDT, CDR2 YNNKEL (reference sequence). The CDR3 coding sequence is TGTGCCAGCAGCCCGCAGGGGTCCCTGACTGAAGCTTTCTTT. Translated: CASSPQGSLTEAFF.

This clone was recorded once. The chain links TRBV5-1 to TRBJ2-7; D may be TRBD2 (5 bases). This CDR3 is built from 13 residues. Looked up from germline, CDR1 is SGHRS and CDR2 is YFSETQ. V was clipped by 2 bases and J by 4 bases, with 10 bases between them. In DNA form, the CDR3 reads TGCGCCAGCAGCTTAACGGGAAGGTACGAGCAGTACTTC. It translates to CASSLTGRYEQYF. Full variable domain (remainder filled in from reference TRBV5-1 and TRBJ2-7): KAGVTQTPRYLIKTRGQQVTLSCSPISGHRSVSWYQQTPGQGLQFLFEYFSETQRNKGNFPGRFSGRQFSNSRSEMNVSTLELGDSALYLCASSLTGRYEQYFGPGTRLTVT.

V and J are TRBV11-2 and TRBJ2-7, with a possible D match to TRBD2 (6 bases). The CDR3 extends over 15 amino acids. The germline gives CDR1 SGHAT, CDR2 FQNNGV. Trimming cost V 0 bases and J 4 bases, with 13 bases left between them. CDR3 in DNA: TGTGCCAGCAGCTTAGAAATGGGACTGGATTACGAGCAGTACTTC. Protein product: CASSLEMGLDYEQYF.

The gene calls are TRBV6-5 and TRBJ2-5; D possibly corresponds to TRBD2 (5 bases). The germline V gene has CDR1 MNHEY and CDR2 SVGAGI. This CDR3 comprises 14 residues. Between the trimmed V and J ends, which lost 5 bases and 3 bases, there was a span of 13 bases. CDR3 coding DNA: TGTGCCAGCAGTCCTAACGTGAGGGAAGAGACCCAGTACTTC. Protein: CASSPNVREETQYF.

For the CDR3, the DNA is TGTGCCAGCAGCTTCAGCGACAGGTGGAACACCGGGGAGCTGTTTTTT. Its protein product is CASSFSDRWNTGELFF. The rearrangement joins TRBV5-6 to TRBJ2-2, with a tentative D call TRBD1 (6 bases). The CDR3 is 16 residues long. V was clipped by 2 bases and J by 1 base, with 12 bases between them. CDR1 is SGHDT and CDR2 is YYEEEE in the germline V gene.

This clone has a single count. The V and J genes are TRBV7-8 and TRBJ1-6; 8 bases match TRBD1. Unmatched junction bases numbered 5, after V lost 4 bases and J lost 6 bases. The CDR3 covers 15 residues. From germline, CDR1 is SGHVS and CDR2 FQNEAQ. This CDR3 is CASSYDRGSNSPLHF. The DNA for the CDR3 is TGTGCCAGCAGCTACGACAGGGGAAGTAATTCACCCCTCCACTTT.

This rearrangement joins TRBV6-5 to TRBJ2-7, with TRBD1 matching 7 bases. Germline loops: CDR1 MNHEY, CDR2 SVGAGI. This CDR3 has 13 residues. V shed 6 bases and J 3 bases; nucleotides not matched to a gene: 5. The CDR3 here is CASRPGQHYEQYF. DNA of the CDR3: TGTGCCAGCAGACCGGGACAGCACTACGAGCAGTACTTC.

The chain recombines TRBV3-1 (or the pseudogene TRBV3-2) with TRBJ1-4; 8 bases are a match to TRBD1. This CDR3 is 13 amino acids long. CDR1 and CDR2 (germline): LGHDT, YNNKEL (reference sequence). J was trimmed by 11 bases and V by 8 bases; bases with no gene match: 10. For the CDR3, the DNA is TGTGCCAGCGCTGACAGGGGTAGGAGGAAACTGTTTTTT. This encodes CASADRGRRKLFF.

The CDR3 sequence is CAISESYGERGQPQHF. For the CDR3, the DNA is TGTGCCATCAGTGAGTCATATGGGGAACGGGGTCAGCCCCAGCATTTT. The chain links TRBV10-3 to TRBJ1-5; D call uncertain. From germline, CDR1 is ENHRY and CDR2 SYGVKD. Trimming left V 0 bases short and J 6 bases short, with 15 bases between. This CDR3 comprises 16 residues.

This clone was counted between two and nine times. CDR3 in amino acids: CASSFPRGSYNSPLHF. CDR3 coding DNA: TGTGCCAGCAGTTTCCCCAGGGGCTCCTATAATTCACCCCTCCACTTT. This chain links TRBV28 with TRBJ1-6, with a weak D call TRBD1 (6 bases). V lost 3 bases and J lost 0, with 9 bases in between. Germline loops: CDR1 MDHEN, CDR2 SYDVKM. The CDR3 is made up of 16 amino acids.

The rearrangement uses TRBV30 and TRBJ2-5; the D gene is possibly TRBD1 (5 bases). Germline V lookup: CDR1 GTSNPN, CDR2 SVGIG (reference sequence). The CDR3 is made up of 13 amino acids. Trimming removed 0 bases at V and 4 bases at J, with 9 bases between. CDR3 residues: CAWSVRVGETQYF. The CDR3 DNA reads as TGTGCCTGGAGTGTCAGGGTGGGAGAGACCCAGTACTTC.

CDR3 sequence reads: CASSLAFNSGSLQETQYF. CDR3 DNA: TGCGCCAGCAGCTTGGCCTTTAATAGCGGGAGTCTGCAAGAGACCCAGTACTTC. The chain recombines TRBV5-1 with TRBJ2-5, with 9 bases fitting TRBD2. The junction had 11 bases not matched to a gene; V was cut back by 0 bases and J by 2 bases. The CDR3 length is 18 residues. Germline V gene sequence: CDR1 SGHRS, CDR2 YFSETQ.

This chain uses TRBV6-5 with TRBJ2-7; D might be TRBD2 (6 bases). Trimming left V 6 bases short and J 5 bases short, with 17 bases between. Germline V gives CDR1 MNHEY, CDR2 SVGAGI. The CDR3 totals 14 residues. The CDR3, as DNA: TGTGCCAGCAGCGGCGGGACGTCACCCAACGAGCAGTACTTC. As protein: CASSGGTSPNEQYF.

This chain uses TRBV30 with TRBJ1-1, with 10 bases lining up with TRBD1. Germline V gene data show CDR1 as GTSNPN and CDR2 as SVGIG (reference sequence). Trimming cost V 4 bases and J 3 bases; bases outside gene matches: 2. The length of the CDR3 is 13 residues. The CDR3 region has the DNA TGTGCCTGGAAGGGGACAGGGGACACTGAAGCTTTCTTT. It translates to CAWKGTGDTEAFF.

This CDR3 reads CASSLAGGSTDTQYF. Written as DNA, the CDR3 is TGCGCCAGCAGCTTGGCGGGGGGAAGCACAGATACGCAGTATTTT. The V gene is TRBV5-1, the J gene TRBJ2-3; 7 bases align to TRBD2. With V trimmed by 0 bases and J by 0 bases, 1 base remained unmatched. The CDR3 sequence is 15 residues long. CDR1 is SGHRS, CDR2 YFSETQ, per germline.